A single sample gave rise to the 24 T cell receptor beta chains below, sequenced in a study of T cell changes during pregnancy in multiple sclerosis. The protocol was immunoSEQ multiplex PCR, while the TCRdb copy is restricted to in-frame clones and leaves out a portion. The sample consists of around 20,000 clones, approximately 88% of them appearing once. The specimen was CD8+ T cells from peripheral blood mononuclear cells, collected after pregnancy. The receptors come from a female donor in good health, enrolled as a control in a pregnancy study.

The CDR3 nucleotides read TGTGCCAGCAGCTTAGAGGGGACTAGCTCCTACGAGCAGTACTTC. Protein product: CASSLEGTSSYEQYF. The chain carries TRBV11-2 and TRBJ2-7; 8 bases match TRBD2. CDR3 length equals 15 residues. J gave up 0 bases and V 0 bases, and 1 base lay outside the gene matches. Germline values: CDR1 SGHAT, CDR2 FQNNGV.

The J gene is TRBJ1-3, the V gene TRBV5-6; 8 bases align to TRBD1. V lost 4 bases to trimming and J lost 4 bases; unmatched junction nucleotides: 7. The germline gives CDR1 SGHDT, CDR2 YYEEEE. The length of the CDR3 is 15 residues. CDR3 in DNA: TGTGCCAGCAGCCCCGACAGGGGAGGAGGAAACACCATATATTTT. As protein: CASSPDRGGGNTIYF.

The chain joins TRBV9 to TRBJ1-6; D is possibly TRBD1 (5 bases). This CDR3 has 16 amino acids. The germline CDR1 and CDR2 sequences are SGDLS and YYNGEE. The V gene lost 3 bases and the J gene lost 6 bases, with 16 bases spanning the gap. CDR3 sequence (DNA): TGTGCCAGCAGCGCTTCCGGGACTCCGTCTAATTCACCCCTCCACTTT. It codes for CASSASGTPSNSPLHF.

The rearrangement joins TRBV9 to TRBJ1-1; perhaps TRBD1 as D (6 bases). Germline V gives CDR1 SGDLS, CDR2 YYNGEE. The CDR3 runs 15 residues. Trimming took 3 bases from V and 7 from J, leaving 19 bases between them. The CDR3 reads CASSASPQGLNEAFF. The DNA of the CDR3 is TGTGCCAGCAGCGCTAGCCCCCAGGGGTTGAATGAAGCTTTCTTT.

This clone was counted a single time. The rearrangement links TRBV5-6 to TRBJ1-3; 9 positions agree with TRBD1. This CDR3 is built from 14 residues. Germline V lookup: CDR1 SGHDT, CDR2 YYEEEE. J gave up 9 bases and V 0 bases, and 4 bases lay outside the gene matches. CDR3 region: CASSLGTGVTTIYF. Here the CDR3 DNA reads TGTGCCAGCAGCTTGGGGACAGGGGTCACCACCATATATTTT. The variable domain in full, completed from reference TRBV5-6 and TRBJ1-3, reads DAGVTQSPTHLIKTRGQQVTLRCSPKSGHDTVSWYQQALGQGPQFIFQYYEEEERQRGNFPDRFSGHQFPNYSSELNVNALLLGDSALYLCASSLGTGVTTIYFGEGSWLTVV.

The V gene is TRBV27, the J gene TRBJ2-7, with D possibly TRBD1 on 6 matching bases. The germline CDR1 and CDR2 sequences are MNHEY and SMNVEV (reference sequence). The CDR3 is 14 amino acids. Trimming pared 6 bases from V and 4 bases from J, leaving 16 bases between. CDR3 DNA: TGTGCCAGCAGCCAGGGGTCCATGGTTTACGAGCAGTACTTC. It yields the protein CASSQGSMVYEQYF.

V is TRBV5-8 and J is TRBJ1-5; D is uncertain. Per the germline V gene, CDR1 is SGHTS and CDR2 is YDEGEE. This CDR3 comprises 13 residues. V lost 0 bases and J 3 bases, leaving 4 bases between the germline ends. The CDR3 DNA reads as TGTGCCAGCAGCTTGGGACTCAATCAGCCCCAGCATTTT. Translated, it gives CASSLGLNQPQHF.

The rearrangement uses TRBV6-6 and TRBJ2-7, with TRBD1 matching over 7 bases. There are 14 residues in the CDR3. V shed 8 bases, J shed 5 bases, and the junction held 12 bases outside the gene matches. CDR1 is MNHNY and CDR2 is SVGAGI in the germline V gene (reference sequence). Written as DNA, the CDR3 is TGTGCCAGCGTTCCACAGGGGTTTTCGGACGAGCAGTACTTC. Its protein is CASVPQGFSDEQYF.

The chain carries TRBV2 and TRBJ2-1, with D unclear. Germline values: CDR1 SNHLY, CDR2 FYNNEI. This CDR3 spans 14 amino acids. The V and J ends lost 10 bases and 0 bases respectively, with 13 bases between them. The CDR3 spells CATGSRSSYNEQFF. CDR3 in DNA: TGTGCCACCGGGTCCCGAAGCTCCTACAATGAGCAGTTCTTC.

The chain recombines TRBV7-2 with TRBJ2-7; D is possibly TRBD1 (6 bases). CDR1 and CDR2 from the germline V gene are SGHTA and FQGNSA. The V and J ends lost 4 bases and 3 bases respectively, with 10 bases between them. The CDR3 is made up of 13 amino acids. CDR3 coding DNA: TGTGCCAGCAGCTCCGGACAGTTCTACGAGCAGTACTTC. It yields the protein CASSSGQFYEQYF.

This chain connects TRBV13 to TRBJ1-2; no clear D gene. V was clipped by 0 bases and J by 4 bases, with 9 bases between them. This CDR3 has 14 residues. From germline, CDR1 is PRHDT and CDR2 FYEKMQ (reference sequence). This chain's CDR3 is CASSLGTRVYGYTF. CDR3 bases: TGTGCCAGCAGCTTAGGAACACGTGTCTATGGCTACACCTTC.

This clone was found a few times. The chain links TRBV5-4 to TRBJ1-2; the D gene is possibly TRBD1 (6 bases). CDR1 and CDR2 from the germline V gene are SGHNT and YYREEE (reference sequence). The CDR3 is 13 amino acids. V was pared by 2 bases and J by 3 bases, with 8 bases between. The CDR3 DNA reads TGTGCCAGCAGCTTCAGACAGGACTATGGCTACACCTTC. It codes for CASSFRQDYGYTF.

This clone has only a few counts. The chain uses TRBV19 and TRBJ1-1, with 7 bases fitting TRBD1. J was trimmed by 1 base and V by 7 bases; bases with no gene match: 12. The CDR3 is 16 residues long. Germline CDR1 and CDR2: LNHDA and SQIVND (reference sequence). CDR3 coding DNA: TGTGCCAGTACCTCCTTAACCGACAGGGAGAACACTGAAGCTTTCTTT. It specifies CASTSLTDRENTEAFF.

This rearrangement joins TRBV5-5 to TRBJ1-1; D gene ambiguous. The CDR3 is made up of 14 amino acids. Germline lookup yields CDR1 SGHKS and CDR2 YYEKEE (reference sequence). V shed 0 bases and J shed 1 base, with 7 bases lying between them. The CDR3 bases are TGTGCCAGCAGCTTGGAGCCCGGGAACACTGAAGCTTTCTTT. Amino acids: CASSLEPGNTEAFF.

The rearrangement joins TRBV27 to TRBJ2-7; TRBD1 is a possible D gene (5 bases). The V gene's germline CDR1 is MNHEY and CDR2 SMNVEV (reference sequence). Trimming pared 3 bases from V and 3 bases from J, leaving 12 bases between. This CDR3 has 14 amino acids. CDR3 region: CASSLGRTYYEQYF. The CDR3 DNA sequence: TGTGCCAGCAGTTTGGGTCGGACATACTACGAGCAGTACTTC.

The chain uses TRBV19 and TRBJ2-3; 8 bases fit TRBD2. Trimming at V came to 11 bases and at J to 3 bases, leaving 10 bases not matched to a gene. The CDR3 consists of 14 residues. The germline gives CDR1 LNHDA, CDR2 SQIVND (reference sequence). CDR3 sequence: CAGSQSGGTDTQYF. The CDR3 nucleotides read TGTGCCGGGTCCCAAAGCGGGGGTACAGATACGCAGTATTTT.

This chain connects TRBV10-2 to TRBJ1-1; TRBD1 might be the D (5 bases). The CDR3 spans 13 residues. Trimming took 8 bases from V and 1 from J, leaving 11 bases between them. CDR1 is WSHSY and CDR2 is SAAADI in the germline V gene. CDR3 amino acids: CASSDRPNTEAFF. The CDR3 DNA reads as TGCGCCAGCTCCGACAGACCGAACACTGAAGCTTTCTTT.

The CDR3 here is CASSLGLASYEQYF. The CDR3 nucleotides read TGTGCCAGCAGCCTAGGACTTGCCTCCTACGAGCAGTACTTC. This chain links TRBV7-2 with TRBJ2-7; tentatively, D is TRBD2 (5 bases). V was clipped by 5 bases and J by 0 bases, with 11 bases between them. This CDR3 has 14 residues. CDR1 and CDR2 from the germline V gene are SGHTA and FQGNSA.

This clone is deemed medium-sized. This chain connects TRBV15 to TRBJ2-2; 10 bases fit TRBD1. After removal of 5 bases from V and 3 bases from J, the junction contained 3 bases not matched to a gene. CDR1 is LNHNV, CDR2 YYDKDF, per germline (reference sequence). The CDR3 loop spans 15 amino acids. The CDR3: CATSGGTGDTGELFF. The CDR3 nucleotides read TGTGCCACCAGCGGGGGGACAGGGGACACCGGGGAGCTGTTTTTT. The full variable domain, rest sourced from reference TRBV15 and TRBJ2-2, is DAMVIQNPRYQVTQFGKPVTLSCSQTLNHNVMYWYQQKSSQAPKLLFHYYDKDFNNEADTPDNFQSRRPNTSFCFLDIRSPGLGDTAMYLCATSGGTGDTGELFFGEGSRLTVL.

The rearrangement joins TRBV7-2 to TRBJ1-1; TRBD1 is a possible D gene (5 bases). V shed 1 base and J shed 4 bases, with 10 bases lying between them. Per germline, CDR1 SGHTA and CDR2 FQGNSA. The CDR3 consists of 14 residues. Here the CDR3 reads CASSLGWGGTEAFF. In DNA, the CDR3 is TGTGCCAGCAGCTTAGGGTGGGGGGGCACTGAAGCTTTCTTT.

The rearrangement uses TRBV30 and TRBJ2-2, with TRBD1 identical over 8 bases. V dropped 3 bases and J dropped 7; count of bases not matched to a gene: 13. The CDR3 length is 16 residues. CDR1 GTSNPN and CDR2 SVGIG come from the germline V gene (reference sequence). The DNA of the CDR3 is TGTGCCTGGAGAACCTGGGTACAGGGGGTAGACGGGGAGCTGTTTTTT. Amino acid sequence: CAWRTWVQGVDGELFF.

V gene TRBV9 combines with J gene TRBJ2-1; tentative D call: TRBD2 (6 bases). Germline CDR1 and CDR2: SGDLS and YYNGEE. The CDR3 is 15 residues long. Trimming stripped 0 bases from V and 7 bases from J, with 14 bases between. For the CDR3, the DNA is TGTGCCAGCAGCGTAGAAGGGACTCTCATGAATGAGCAGTTCTTC. Residues: CASSVEGTLMNEQFF.

In nucleotides, the CDR3 is TGTGCCAGCAGCTGGTGGGGGCGACACACCGGGGAGCTGTTTTTT. Protein product: CASSWWGRHTGELFF. The chain has TRBV7-2 and TRBJ2-2; tentatively, D is TRBD1 (6 bases). The ends were cut back, 4 bases at V and 3 bases at J, with 12 bases in the middle. CDR1 is SGHTA and CDR2 is FQGNSA in the germline V gene. The CDR3 totals 15 residues.

This clone was found a few times. This rearrangement joins TRBV6-6 to TRBJ1-2, with a possible D match to TRBD1 (5 bases). The CDR3 loop spans 13 amino acids. The V end was cut by 7 bases, the J end by 4 bases, with 13 bases between. The V gene's germline CDR1 is MNHNY and CDR2 SVGAGI (reference sequence). The CDR3 region is CASIWWGGYGYTF. CDR3 DNA: TGTGCCAGCATTTGGTGGGGGGGCTATGGCTACACCTTC.